These 15 T cell receptor beta chains were all obtained from the same sample, sequenced in a study of T-cell reconstitution after alpha-beta-depleted transplantation in children. Preparation of the TCRbeta library used unique molecular identifiers. TCRdb independently ran MiXCR on the PCR reads; one entry per CDR3 protein. The data hold 500,000 to 750,000 distinct CDR3 sequences, with around 13% observed a single time. The input for sequencing was PBMCs, mostly from graft donor cells, taken 360 days after TCRalphabeta/CD19-depleted stem cell transplant. These receptors originate from a male patient between 5 and 17 years old who had a stem cell transplant for acute myeloid leukemia, so the T cells may come from the graft donor.

At least ten counts were recorded for this clonotype. This chain uses TRBV7-9 with TRBJ2-7; 11 positions match TRBD1. The CDR3 runs to 14 residues. Germline V gene data show CDR1 as SEHNR and CDR2 as FQNEAQ (reference sequence). V was clipped by 4 bases and J by 2 bases; unmatched bases: 1. In DNA form, the CDR3 reads TGTGCCAGCAGCTCGGGACAGGGGGCCTACGAGCAGTACTTC. Amino acids: CASSSGQGAYEQYF. The whole variable domain, remainder taken from reference TRBV7-9 and TRBJ2-7, is DTGVSQNPRHKITKRGQNVTFRCDPISEHNRLYWYRQTLGQGPEFLTYFQNEAQLEKSRLLSDRFSAERPKGSFSTLEIQRTEQGDSAMYLCASSSGQGAYEQYFGPGTRLTVT.

This clonotype was found a few times. The chain couples TRBV7-3 to TRBJ2-1; 7 positions match TRBD2. J lost 7 bases, V lost 5 bases, and 8 bases had no gene match. Per germline, CDR1 SGHTA and CDR2 FQGTGA. This CDR3 comprises 14 residues. The CDR3: CASSPMGGGNEQFF. The CDR3 nucleotides are TGTGCCAGCAGCCCAATGGGGGGAGGGAATGAGCAGTTCTTC.

This clonotype has just a few counts. J is TRBJ2-5 and V is TRBV28, with D tentatively TRBD1 (6 bases). V shed 5 bases and J shed 4 bases, with 14 bases lying between them. The CDR3 length is 14 residues. Germline V CDR1 and CDR2: MDHEN, SYDVKM. CDR3 DNA: TGTGCCAGCAGTCCCCCACAGGGTCGAGAGACCCAGTACTTC. Encoded protein: CASSPPQGRETQYF.

The table lists this clonotype with a few counts. J is TRBJ1-1 and V is TRBV4-3; D is uncertain. The CDR3 contains 15 residues. Germline lookup yields CDR1 LGHNA and CDR2 YSLEER. V was cut by 0 bases and J by 2 bases, with 10 bases left in between. The CDR3 DNA reads as TGCGCCAGCAGCCAAGAGTATCAGGATAACACTGAAGCTTTCTTT. Translated: CASSQEYQDNTEAFF.

This clonotype was seen repeatedly, ten times or more. V usage is TRBV29-1 and J usage is TRBJ2-7; 11 nucleotides line up with TRBD2. The CDR3 sequence is 13 residues long. The V and J ends lost 4 bases and 3 bases, in that order; junction bases with no gene match: 2. CDR1 is SQVTM and CDR2 is ANQGSEA in the germline V gene. The CDR3 protein is CSVGGLADYEQYF. CDR3 sequence (DNA): TGCAGCGTTGGGGGACTAGCGGACTACGAGCAGTACTTC.

This clonotype was counted a few times. The V and J genes are TRBV5-1 and TRBJ2-3; D perhaps matches TRBD1 (6 bases). Germline V gene lookup returns CDR1 SGHRS and CDR2 YFSETQ. The CDR3 consists of 14 residues. The germline V and J ends were trimmed by 0 bases and 4 bases, with 9 bases remaining between them. The CDR3 DNA reads TGCGCCAGCAGCTTGGGGGGGCTACCAGATACGCAGTATTTT. The encoded protein is CASSLGGLPDTQYF.

This clonotype was observed at least ten times. The rearrangement links TRBV28 to TRBJ2-5; D gene unclear. Germline loops: CDR1 MDHEN, CDR2 SYDVKM. Trimming cost V 6 bases and J 4 bases, with 12 bases left between them. The CDR3 has 13 residues. The CDR3 protein is CASRSGGPETQYF. The DNA of the CDR3 is TGTGCCAGCAGATCGGGCGGACCAGAGACCCAGTACTTC.

A few counts support this clonotype. This chain's CDR3 is CASSWGDRSSNQPQHF. CDR3 in DNA: TGTGCCAGCAGTTGGGGGGACAGGTCTAGCAATCAGCCCCAGCATTTT. The chain carries TRBV12-3 or TRBV12-4 and TRBJ1-5, with 8 bases that match TRBD1. This CDR3 contains 16 residues. With 4 bases clipped from V and 0 bases from J, the junction kept 5 bases outside the gene matches.

This clonotype was counted once. In nucleotides, the CDR3 is TGTGCCAGCAGCCCCACGGGACTAGAAAACAATGAGCAGTTCTTC. Amino acid sequence: CASSPTGLENNEQFF. The rearrangement uses TRBV11-2 and TRBJ2-1, with 8 bases fitting TRBD2. The junction had 8 bases not matched to a gene; V was cut back by 5 bases and J by 5 bases. From germline, CDR1 is SGHAT and CDR2 FQNNGV. There are 15 residues in the CDR3.

This clonotype was counted only a few times. In DNA form, the CDR3 reads TGTGCCAGCAGCTTAGTGGGGGTGAGCAATCAGCCCCAGCATTTT. Translation gives CASSLVGVSNQPQHF. The rearrangement joins TRBV7-2 to TRBJ1-5; maybe TRBD1 (5 bases). The V end was cut by 1 base, the J end by 1 base, with 8 bases between. CDR3 size: 15 residues. Per the germline V gene, CDR1 is SGHTA and CDR2 is FQGNSA.

The chain carries TRBV7-9 and TRBJ1-1; D might be TRBD1 (5 bases). The CDR3 extends over 14 amino acids. Germline CDR1 reads SEHNR; CDR2 reads FQNEAQ (reference sequence). V was cut by 5 bases and J by 1 base, with 11 bases left in between. CDR3 amino acids: CASSPETENTEAFF. DNA for the CDR3: TGTGCCAGCAGCCCCGAGACAGAGAACACTGAAGCTTTCTTT.

The rearrangement joins TRBV6-1 to TRBJ2-7; TRBD1 matches at 7 bases. Losses at the gene ends were 3 bases for V and 3 bases for J; bases not matched to a gene: 5. The CDR3 is 14 residues long. Germline values: CDR1 MNHNS, CDR2 SASEGT. CDR3 sequence: CASSEGQKDYEQYF. The CDR3 nucleotides read TGTGCCAGCAGTGAGGGACAGAAAGACTACGAGCAGTACTTC.

V and J are TRBV7-3 and TRBJ2-1, with D perhaps matching TRBD2 (5 bases). The CDR3 contains 15 residues. The germline CDR1 and CDR2 sequences are SGHTA and FQGTGA. Trimming pared 6 bases from V and 2 bases from J, leaving 14 bases between. CDR3 loop: CASSMWESTYNEQFF. Here the CDR3 DNA reads TGTGCCAGCAGTATGTGGGAGTCTACCTACAATGAGCAGTTCTTC.

J is TRBJ2-2 and V is TRBV7-6; 12 nucleotides line up with TRBD2. The V gene end was trimmed by 5 bases and the J gene end by 7 bases; junction bases not matched to a gene: 11. There are 17 residues in the CDR3. CDR1 and CDR2 from the germline V gene are SGHVS and FNYEAQ. This CDR3 is CASSPRLAGDMSGELFF. The CDR3 DNA reads TGTGCCAGCAGCCCCCGACTAGCGGGAGATATGAGCGGGGAGCTGTTTTTT.

This chain links TRBV20-1 with TRBJ2-1, with 8 bases matching TRBD1. The ends lost 4 bases at V and 6 bases at J; junction bases unmatched: 2. The germline CDR1 and CDR2 sequences are DFQATT and SNEGSKA (reference sequence). There are 12 residues in the CDR3. Here the CDR3 DNA reads TGCAGTGCTACAACAGGGGGCAATGAGCAGTTCTTC. Amino acid sequence: CSATTGGNEQFF.